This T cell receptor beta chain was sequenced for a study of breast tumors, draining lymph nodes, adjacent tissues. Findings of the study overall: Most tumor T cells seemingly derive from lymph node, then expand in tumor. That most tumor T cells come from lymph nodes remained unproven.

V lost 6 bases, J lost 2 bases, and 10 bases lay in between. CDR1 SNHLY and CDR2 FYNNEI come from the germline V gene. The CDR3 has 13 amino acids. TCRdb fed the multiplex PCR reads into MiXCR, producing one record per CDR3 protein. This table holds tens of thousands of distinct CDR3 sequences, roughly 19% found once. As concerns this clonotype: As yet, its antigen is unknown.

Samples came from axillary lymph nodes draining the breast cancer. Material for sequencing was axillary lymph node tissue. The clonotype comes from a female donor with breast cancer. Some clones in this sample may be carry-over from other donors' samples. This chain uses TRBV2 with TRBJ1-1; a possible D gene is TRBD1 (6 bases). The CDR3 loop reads CASRTDRNTEAFF. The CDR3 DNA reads TGTGCCAGCAGGACGGACAGAAACACTGAAGCTTTCTTT.